The 13 T cell receptor beta chains below were found in one sample sequenced in a study of shared clonotypes between healthy human individuals. Repertoires were generated with immunoSEQ multiplex PCR, while TCRdb's copy carries only in-frame clones and drops some. The sample includes over a million clones, about 75% seen only once; the top ten take about 1.4%. Sequencing used memory CD4+ T cells sorted from blood. Subset reported: CD45RA-negative fraction. These receptors were taken from a man between 18 and 35 years old in good health.

V and J are TRBV6-1 and TRBJ1-2; D uncertain. Germline lookup yields CDR1 MNHNS and CDR2 SASEGT. This CDR3 contains 16 residues. The V and J ends lost 1 base and 4 bases respectively, with 16 bases between them. CDR3 sequence reads: CASSEDGRLPTYGYTF. CDR3 nucleotide sequence: TGTGCCAGCAGTGAAGATGGCCGACTCCCTACCTATGGCTACACCTTC.

This clone was recorded at least ten times. The CDR3 here is CAGVGGAEAFF. In DNA form, the CDR3 reads TGTGCGGGAGTCGGGGGAGCTGAAGCTTTCTTT. This chain connects TRBV30 to TRBJ1-1; a weak D match, TRBD1 (5 bases). The CDR3 has 11 amino acids. Germline V gives CDR1 GTSNPN, CDR2 SVGIG (reference sequence).

The gene calls are TRBV7-2 and TRBJ2-1; D gene unclear. This CDR3 comprises 15 residues. Germline-derived CDR1 and CDR2 are SGHTA and FQGNSA. The V end lost 1 base, the J end lost 2 bases, and 9 bases lay between the germline ends. CDR3 residues: CASSLELRAYNEQFF. CDR3 coding DNA: TGTGCCAGCAGCTTAGAGTTACGAGCCTACAATGAGCAGTTCTTC. The full variable domain, completed using reference TRBV7-2 and TRBJ2-1, is GAGVSQSPSNKVTEKGKDVELRCDPISGHTALYWYRQSLGQGLEFLIYFQGNSAPDKSGLPSDRFSAERTGGSVSTLTIQRTQQEDSAVYLCASSLELRAYNEQFFGPGTRLTVL.

This clone was observed once. The V call is TRBV29-1, the J call TRBJ1-4; TRBD1 is a possible D gene (6 bases). Trimming pared 6 bases from V and 2 bases from J, leaving 13 bases between. The length of the CDR3 is 14 residues. The germline gives CDR1 SQVTM, CDR2 ANQGSEA. The CDR3 nucleotides are TGCAGCGTCAGAGGGGGGGAGACTAATGAAAAACTGTTTTTT. As protein: CSVRGGETNEKLFF.

The CDR3 loop is CASSLTGASKDTQYF. In nucleotides, the CDR3 is TGTGCCAGCAGCCTGACAGGGGCTTCCAAGGATACGCAGTATTTT. The rearrangement uses TRBV7-2 and TRBJ2-3; 8 nucleotides agree with TRBD1. CDR1 is SGHTA, CDR2 FQGNSA, per germline. Germline trimming cut 5 bases from V and 6 bases from J; bases unmatched to any gene: 10. The CDR3 totals 15 residues.

The chain uses TRBV9 and TRBJ2-7; TRBD1 agrees at 10 bases. Germline V CDR1 and CDR2: SGDLS, YYNGEE. Trimming removed 4 bases from V and 3 bases from J; junction bases left unmatched: 4. This CDR3 is built from 14 residues. The CDR3 sequence is CASSFGQGDYEQYF. The CDR3 DNA reads TGTGCCAGCAGCTTCGGACAGGGGGACTACGAGCAGTACTTC. Filled out from reference TRBV9 and TRBJ2-7, the complete variable domain reads DSGVTQTPKHLITATGQRVTLRCSPRSGDLSVYWYQQSLDQGLQFLIQYYNGEERAKGNILERFSAQQFPDLHSELNLSSLELGDSALYFCASSFGQGDYEQYFGPGTRLTVT.

This chain uses TRBV6-6 with TRBJ2-7; TRBD2 aligns across 8 bases. This CDR3 spans 16 amino acids. Germline V gene data show CDR1 as MNHNY and CDR2 as SVGAGI (reference sequence). V shed 0 bases, J shed 1 base, and the junction held 5 bases outside the gene matches. The CDR3 sequence: CASSYSGGGGSYEQYF. The CDR3 nucleotides read TGTGCCAGCAGTTACTCGGGAGGCGGGGGGTCCTACGAGCAGTACTTC.

Concerning this clone itself: The sample has other DNA sequences that encode this CDR3 too. The chain links TRBV5-6 to TRBJ2-7; either TRBD1 or TRBD2 may supply D (6 bases each). V was trimmed by 2 bases and J by 0 bases, leaving 9 bases between them. This CDR3 contains 14 residues. Germline-derived CDR1 and CDR2 are SGHDT and YYEEEE. The CDR3 loop is CASSFGGASYEQYF. CDR3 bases: TGTGCCAGCAGCTTCGGGGGCGCCTCCTACGAGCAGTACTTC.

The J gene is TRBJ2-3, the V gene TRBV28, with TRBD1 as a possible D gene (5 bases). The CDR3 has 13 residues. V was shortened by 5 bases and J by 4 bases, with 10 bases between the two germline ends. Germline V gene data show CDR1 as MDHEN and CDR2 as SYDVKM. CDR3 protein: CASSLRVPDTQYF. CDR3 nucleotides: TGTGCCAGCAGTCTCAGGGTCCCAGATACGCAGTATTTT.

This clone appeared many times. The CDR3 nucleotides read TGTGCCAGCACCGGGACAGTGACTCCCAACAATGAGCAGTTCTTC. Its translation is CASTGTVTPNNEQFF. The rearrangement joins TRBV27 to TRBJ2-1, with 7 bases fitting TRBD1. The CDR3 length is 15 residues. The ends lost 7 bases at V and 5 bases at J; junction bases unmatched: 11. The germline V gene has CDR1 MNHEY and CDR2 SMNVEV (reference sequence).

This clone was recorded once. This rearrangement joins TRBV30 to TRBJ1-2; 8 positions match TRBD1. The CDR3 has 13 amino acids. The germline gives CDR1 GTSNPN, CDR2 SVGIG (reference sequence). The ends lost 2 bases at V and 3 bases at J; junction bases unmatched: 2. The CDR3 bases are TGTGCCTGGAGTTCGACAGGGGACTATGGCTACACCTTC. Amino acid sequence: CAWSSTGDYGYTF.

V gene TRBV5-1 combines with J gene TRBJ2-7, with 7 bases lining up with TRBD1. There are 15 residues in the CDR3. Trimming took 7 bases from V and 3 from J; bases not matched to a gene: 13. Germline lookup yields CDR1 SGHRS and CDR2 YFSETQ. The CDR3 nucleotides are TGCGCCAGCTCCGCCAGAGGGGGCGCAGACTACGAGCAGTACTTC. Residues: CASSARGGADYEQYF.

The CDR3: CASRPSGTGGYEQYF. In DNA form, the CDR3 reads TGTGCCAGCAGGCCCTCCGGGACAGGGGGATACGAGCAGTACTTC. The chain is built from TRBV6-5 and TRBJ2-7; 11 nucleotides line up with TRBD1. The CDR3 loop spans 15 amino acids. From germline, CDR1 is MNHEY and CDR2 SVGAGI. Losses at the gene ends were 6 bases for V and 4 bases for J; bases not matched to a gene: 8.